This T cell receptor (beta chain) originates from a study of T cell repertoires in cytomegalovirus infection (dated by TCRdb to the late 2010s). Study-level background: Donor HLA type was relevant to the analysis, as public TCR beta signatures indicated carriage of CMV infection together with the matching HLA type. Broad study findings and their caveats: In both this cohort and an independent roughly 350-donor cohort, the cumulative frequency of public TCR beta family members distinguished carriers of CMV infection plus the relevant HLA type. The ex vivo response was dominated by HLA-C-restricted CMV-specific TCR beta clonotypes, which also provided the single most frequent clonotype in two of eight donors.

The germline V gene encodes CDR1 MNHNS and CDR2 SASEGT. The V and J ends are trimmed by 2 bases and 6 bases, leaving 11 bases between them. The CDR3 runs 14 amino acids, cysteine and phenylalanine included. Only the CDR3 portion is preserved as DNA: 42 bases, with reading frame beginning at the first base. This clonotype appeared many times. Its antigen is currently not known. No base-level quality is on record; no much larger clone is a single base apart. Sequencing took place on an Illumina HiSeq 1500. The public reads were reprocessed in TCRdb via fastp at Q25 and MiXCR, keeping in-frame beta chains. When rows share a CDR3 protein, they turn into one entry using the most common DNA and genes. In all, the sample holds about 97,000 distinct CDR3 sequences, and approximately 17% of those were seen once. Together, the top ten hold 8% of the sample.

The chain is assembled from TRBV6-1 and TRBJ2-4, with no confident D gene call. The sequencing sample was made of PBMCs. The clonotype comes from a human donor in good health (CMV status not recorded). Some clones in this sample may be carry-over from other donors' samples. The CDR3 region: CASSEYGSLNIQYF. The nucleotide sequence is given as TGTGCCAGCAGTGAATATGGATCTCTAAACATTCAGTACTTC.